The clone carrying this TCR beta chain has more than one count but fewer than ten. Its antigen is unknown. The data originate from a study of shared clonotypes between healthy human individuals. Whole-study context: Per donor, CD8 memory used one plate, CD8 naive used two, CD4 memory used three and CD4 naive used three. Whole-study results and caveats: With a handful of donors compared, around 4.7% of naive CD4 clonotypes were shared. The authors sampled blood alone, and tissue repertoires likely differ.

The genomic DNA of each subset was split evenly across several immunoSEQ plates. Sequencing was performed with immunoSEQ multiplex PCR; in TCRdb, only in-frame clones are kept and a portion is missing. The table has 330,000 or so clones, around four fifths seen once; the top ten hold 8% to 13%. This CDR3 region has 14 residues. V was pared by 2 bases and J by 0 bases, with 5 bases between. Germline V gene sequence: CDR1 MNHNS, CDR2 SASEGT. This sequence was found in a man aged 25-45 years in good health. The rearrangement uses TRBV6-1 and TRBJ1-5, with unresolved D. Sequencing was performed on memory CD4+ T cells sorted from blood. Subset in this sample: CD45RA-negative fraction. The CDR3 bases are TGTGCCAGCAGTGAACAGTATAGCAATCAGCCCCAGCATTTT. As protein: CASSEQYSNQPQHF.